This TCR beta chain is drawn from a study of blood T cell repertoires in COVID-19. Study as a whole: There were acute and convalescent COVID-19 samples, and they came from the United States, Italy and Spain. T cells, B-cell-depleted T cells, or PBMCs provided the cDNA or gDNA that served as material.

Original handling: Estimation of nucleated cell counts was performed using reference gene primer amplification. Profiled with immunoSEQ multiplex PCR; TCRdb holds only in-frame clones, not every one. V and J calls plus clone size are reproduced from that table; the DNA served to infer D and trimming. The sample lists some 50,000 clones, around nine tenths occurring once. This clone was seen only once. The CDR3 covers 17 residues. CDR1 is LNHDA and CDR2 is SQIVND in the germline V gene (reference sequence). J gave up 0 bases and V 5 bases, and 6 bases lay outside the gene matches. The sample consisted of peripheral blood. This clonotype originated in a human donor in a cohort sampled during active COVID-19. V is TRBV19 and J is TRBJ2-6; 8 bases align to TRBD1. The CDR3 sequence is CASSRQGPFSGANVLTF. CDR3 in DNA: TGTGCCAGTAGTCGACAGGGGCCCTTCTCTGGGGCCAACGTCCTGACTTTC.